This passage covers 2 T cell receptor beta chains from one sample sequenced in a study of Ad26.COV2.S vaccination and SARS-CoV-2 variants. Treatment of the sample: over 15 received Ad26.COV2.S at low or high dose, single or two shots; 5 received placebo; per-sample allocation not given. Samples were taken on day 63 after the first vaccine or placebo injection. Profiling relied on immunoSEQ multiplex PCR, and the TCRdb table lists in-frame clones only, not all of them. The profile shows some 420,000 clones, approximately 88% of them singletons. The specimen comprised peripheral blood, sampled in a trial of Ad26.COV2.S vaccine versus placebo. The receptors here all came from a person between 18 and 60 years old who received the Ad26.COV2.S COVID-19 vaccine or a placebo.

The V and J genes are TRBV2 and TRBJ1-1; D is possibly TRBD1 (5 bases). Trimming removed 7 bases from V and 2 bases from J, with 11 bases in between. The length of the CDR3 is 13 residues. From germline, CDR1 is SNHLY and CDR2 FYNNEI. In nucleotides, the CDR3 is TGTGCCAGCAATTCCAGGGTTAACACTGAAGCTTTCTTT. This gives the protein CASNSRVNTEAFF.

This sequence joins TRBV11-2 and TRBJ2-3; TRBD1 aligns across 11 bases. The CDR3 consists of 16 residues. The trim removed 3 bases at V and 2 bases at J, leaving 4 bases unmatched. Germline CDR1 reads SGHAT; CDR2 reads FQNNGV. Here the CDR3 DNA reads TGTGCCAGCAGCTTTCGGACAGGGGGCTACACAGATACGCAGTATTTT. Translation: CASSFRTGGYTDTQYF.